This T cell receptor (beta chain) was sequenced in a study of long-term antiretroviral therapy in people with HIV. Samples were assayed with immunoSEQ v3.0 at survey level. This table comes from immunoSEQ multiplex PCR, and its TCRdb copy is limited to in-frame clones, with some not included. The sample includes around 9,500 clones, over 65% seen only once; the top ten take approximately 15%. This clone was counted a single time. Trimming took 4 bases from V and 1 from J, leaving 13 bases between them. The CDR3 runs to 15 residues. CDR1 is SNHLY and CDR2 is FYNNEI in the germline V gene. The sample consisted of unsorted PBMCs, taken 0.4 years before starting antiretroviral therapy. The clonotype originates from a young man with HIV. The rearrangement links TRBV2 to TRBJ1-1; possibly TRBD1 for D (5 bases). DNA for the CDR3: TGTGCCAGCAGTGTTCCGGGACGCAAGAACACTGAAGCTTTCTTT. Its translation: CASSVPGRKNTEAFF.